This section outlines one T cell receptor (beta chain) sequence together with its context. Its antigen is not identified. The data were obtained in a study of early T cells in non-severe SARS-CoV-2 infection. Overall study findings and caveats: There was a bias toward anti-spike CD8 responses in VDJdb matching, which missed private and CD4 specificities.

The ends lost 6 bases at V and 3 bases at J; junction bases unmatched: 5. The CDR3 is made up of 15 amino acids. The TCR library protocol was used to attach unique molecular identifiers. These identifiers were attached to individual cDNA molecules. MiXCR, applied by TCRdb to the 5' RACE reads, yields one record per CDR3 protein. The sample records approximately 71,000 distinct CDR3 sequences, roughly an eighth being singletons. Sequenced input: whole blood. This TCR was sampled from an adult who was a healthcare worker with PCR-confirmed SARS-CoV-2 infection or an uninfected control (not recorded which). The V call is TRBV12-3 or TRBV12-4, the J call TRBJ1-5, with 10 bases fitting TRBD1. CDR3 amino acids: CASRQGQGFNQPQHF. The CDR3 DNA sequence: TGTGCCAGCAGACAGGGACAGGGGTTCAATCAGCCCCAGCATTTT.